Described below is a single TCR beta chain sequence and its context. Combining a sample-barcoded 5' primer with a J-beta primer mix, a second PCR ran for 7 to 11 cycles. Each CDR3 protein is one row after TCRdb ran MiXCR on the 5' RACE reads. The table has under 950,000 distinct CDR3 sequences, 20% to 25% seen once. This entry comes from a study of blood T cells in healthy people across ages. There were at least 5 micrograms of total RNA extracted from every sample. Trimming shortened V by 4 bases and J by 2 bases, and 9 bases separated the two germline ends. CDR3 length: 13 residues. Germline CDR1 is SQVTM and CDR2 is ANQGSEA.

What was sequenced was blood. This chain uses TRBV29-1 with TRBJ1-3; a possible D gene is TRBD1 (5 bases). The sequence was collected from a man between 70 and 80 years old in good health. The CDR3 DNA reads as TGCAGCGTTGTCAAGGGGACTGGAAACACCATATATTTT. Translating gives CSVVKGTGNTIYF.